One TCR beta chain is described in this entry. Produced via immunoSEQ multiplex PCR; TCRdb's table is partial and in-frame only. The sample holds about 190,000 clones, approximately 80% seen once. These data come from a study of blood T cell repertoires in COVID-19. Turning to the study itself: T cells, B-cell-depleted T cells, or PBMCs supplied cDNA or gDNA.

Per the germline V gene, CDR1 is SGHNT and CDR2 is YYREEE (reference sequence). The CDR3 covers 17 residues. The V gene end was trimmed by 4 bases and the J gene end by 2 bases; junction bases not matched to a gene: 10. The receptor was isolated from a man aged 55 to 70 with acute or convalescent COVID-19. This chain joins TRBV5-4 and TRBJ2-2; the match to TRBD1 covers 8 bases. What was sequenced was peripheral blood. The CDR3 protein is CASSPRTGNGNTGELFF. The CDR3 bases are TGTGCCAGCAGCCCCCGGACAGGGAACGGTAACACCGGGGAGCTGTTTTTT.